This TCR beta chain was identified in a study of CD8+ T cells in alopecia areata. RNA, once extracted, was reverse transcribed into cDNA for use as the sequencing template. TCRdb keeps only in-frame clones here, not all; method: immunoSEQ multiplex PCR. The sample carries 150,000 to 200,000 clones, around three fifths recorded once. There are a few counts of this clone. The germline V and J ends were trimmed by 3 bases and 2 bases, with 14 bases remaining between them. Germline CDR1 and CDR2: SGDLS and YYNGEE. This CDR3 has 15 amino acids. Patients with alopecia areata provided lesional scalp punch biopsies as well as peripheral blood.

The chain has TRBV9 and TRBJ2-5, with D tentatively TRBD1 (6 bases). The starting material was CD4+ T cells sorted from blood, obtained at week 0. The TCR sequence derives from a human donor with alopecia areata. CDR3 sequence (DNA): TGTGCCAGCAGCGCGCCGGACAGTTATCAAGAGACCCAGTACTTC. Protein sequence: CASSAPDSYQETQYF.